What follows are 29 T cell receptor beta chains derived from one specimen sequenced in a study of identical twins. TCRdb processed the 5' RACE reads anew with MiXCR; each CDR3 protein has one entry. The sample yields roughly 250,000 distinct CDR3 sequences, around 15% seen once. Sample: memory (CD45RO+) T cells sorted from blood. Receptors originate from a woman younger than 30 in good health.

This chain uses TRBV10-3 with TRBJ2-7, with 10 bases fitting TRBD2. The germline V gene has CDR1 ENHRY and CDR2 SYGVKD. CDR3 length equals 16 residues. Unmatched junction bases numbered 6, after V lost 0 bases and J lost 4 bases. The chain's CDR3 is CAISESPSGSPYEQYF. For the CDR3, the DNA is TGTGCCATCAGTGAGTCCCCTAGCGGGAGCCCTTACGAGCAGTACTTC.

This chain connects TRBV29-1 to TRBJ2-4; 7 positions match TRBD1. Trimming at V came to 4 bases and at J to 9 bases, leaving 6 bases not matched to a gene. The CDR3 runs 12 residues. Germline-derived CDR1 and CDR2 are SQVTM and ANQGSEA. The CDR3 sequence is CSVARGSGIQYF. The CDR3, as DNA: TGCAGCGTTGCCAGGGGGTCGGGCATTCAGTACTTC.

This clonotype was picked up many times. V gene TRBV10-3 combines with J gene TRBJ2-7, with a possible D match to TRBD1 (6 bases). Per germline, CDR1 ENHRY and CDR2 SYGVKD. This CDR3 has 14 amino acids. V lost 5 bases and J 7 bases, leaving 18 bases between the germline ends. The CDR3 region has the DNA TGTGCCATCAGTAACCCCCGGACAGCCCTGGAGCAGTACTTC. Residues: CAISNPRTALEQYF.

This clonotype has a handful of counts. This rearrangement joins TRBV12-3 or TRBV12-4 to TRBJ2-3, with 8 nucleotides matching TRBD1. The V segment lost 3 bases and the J segment 0 bases; nucleotides outside the gene matches: 5. This CDR3 contains 16 residues. The CDR3 sequence is CASSFGRDRSTDTQYF. The CDR3 DNA sequence: TGTGCCAGCAGTTTTGGACGGGACAGGAGCACAGATACGCAGTATTTT.

In its sample, this clonotype was seen many times. The CDR3 sequence: CASSFDREETQYF. DNA for the CDR3: TGTGCCAGCAGCTTTGACAGGGAAGAGACCCAGTACTTC. This sequence joins TRBV2 and TRBJ2-5, with TRBD1 matching over 7 bases. Germline V lookup: CDR1 SNHLY, CDR2 FYNNEI. V shed 6 bases and J 3 bases; nucleotides not matched to a gene: 4. The length of the CDR3 is 13 residues.

The rearrangement joins TRBV20-1 to TRBJ2-3, with D uncertain. CDR1 is DFQATT and CDR2 is SNEGSKA in the germline V gene (reference sequence). The CDR3 is made up of 12 amino acids. V gave up 2 bases and J gave up 0 bases, with 3 bases separating them. The CDR3 DNA sequence: TGCAGTGCTAGAAGTAGCACAGATACGCAGTATTTT. Translating gives CSARSSTDTQYF.

This clonotype appeared a single time. The chain carries TRBV20-1 and TRBJ2-1; 9 bases align to TRBD2. The germline gives CDR1 DFQATT, CDR2 SNEGSKA (reference sequence). The CDR3 totals 13 residues. The V and J ends lost 4 bases and 14 bases, in that order; junction bases with no gene match: 12. The CDR3 DNA sequence: TGCAGTGCTACGGCTAGCGGGACCCCAGAGAAGTTCTTC. Its translation: CSATASGTPEKFF.

This chain uses TRBV12-3 or TRBV12-4 with TRBJ2-3, with 10 bases identical to TRBD2. Trimming took 6 bases from V and 8 from J; bases not matched to a gene: 20. The CDR3 totals 18 residues. Here the CDR3 DNA reads TGTGCCAGCAGCCCCGACCCAACTAGCGGGATGTCTGCTGGTACGCAGTATTTT. Translated, it gives CASSPDPTSGMSAGTQYF.

The rearrangement uses TRBV7-2 and TRBJ2-1; D might be TRBD1 or TRBD2, each matching 5 bases. The CDR3 extends over 11 amino acids. Germline assignment: CDR1 SGHTA and CDR2 FQGNSA. The ends were cut back, 5 bases at V and 13 bases at J, with 12 bases in the middle. The CDR3 loop is CASSQRGAQFF. In nucleotides, the CDR3 is TGTGCCAGCAGCCAAAGGGGAGCTCAGTTCTTC.

This clonotype was seen only a few times. The chain recombines TRBV3-1 with TRBJ2-2, with 7 bases matching TRBD2. V was pared by 4 bases and J by 8 bases, with 4 bases of the junction left unmatched. This CDR3 region has 13 residues. Germline CDR1 is LGHDT and CDR2 is YNNKEL (reference sequence). CDR3: CASSRLAAGELFF. The CDR3 DNA is TGTGCCAGCAGCCGTCTAGCGGCTGGGGAGCTGTTTTTT. The entire variable domain, with the rest obtained from reference TRBV3-1 and TRBJ2-2, is as follows: DTAVSQTPKYLVTQMGNDKSIKCEQNLGHDTMYWYKQDSKKFLKIMFSYNNKELIINETVPNRFSPKSPDKAHLNLHINSLELGDSAVYFCASSRLAAGELFFGEGSRLTVL.

The rearrangement uses TRBV5-1 and TRBJ2-3, with TRBD2 as a possible D gene (5 bases). Germline assignment: CDR1 SGHRS and CDR2 YFSETQ. The CDR3 runs 16 residues. V was cut by 4 bases and J by 0 bases, with 15 bases left in between. CDR3 sequence (DNA): TGCGCCAGCAGCGACCGGGGAGTCTCTAGCACAGATACGCAGTATTTT. Translating it yields CASSDRGVSSTDTQYF.

CDR3 coding DNA: TGTGCCACCAGTGAAGGAAGAGGTGAGCAGTTCTTC. Translation: CATSEGRGEQFF. The chain uses TRBV24-1 and TRBJ2-1; D not certain. V was cut by 4 bases and J by 9 bases, with 9 bases left in between. Germline loops: CDR1 KGHDR, CDR2 SFDVKD. The CDR3 runs 12 residues.

J is TRBJ1-1 and V is TRBV7-9; 8 bases are a match to TRBD1. The germline gives CDR1 SEHNR, CDR2 FQNEAQ (reference sequence). This CDR3 is 15 amino acids long. V was pared by 1 base and J by 1 base, with 2 bases of the junction left unmatched. CDR3 nucleotides: TGTGCCAGCAGCTTAGTAGGGACAGGGAACACTGAAGCTTTCTTT. Amino acids: CASSLVGTGNTEAFF.

This clonotype showed up many times. The chain carries TRBV7-2 and TRBJ2-3; 11 nucleotides agree with TRBD1. The CDR3 is 15 amino acids. With 1 base clipped from V and 4 bases from J, the junction kept 1 base outside the gene matches. Germline CDR1 and CDR2: SGHTA and FQGNSA. The CDR3 reads CASSLGGQGADTQYF. CDR3 coding DNA: TGTGCCAGCAGCTTAGGGGGACAGGGGGCAGATACGCAGTATTTT.

The chain is built from TRBV20-1 and TRBJ2-1; perhaps TRBD1 as D (6 bases). V gave up 0 bases and J gave up 4 bases, with 16 bases separating them. The CDR3 is 16 residues long. Germline V gene lookup returns CDR1 DFQATT and CDR2 SNEGSKA (reference sequence). CDR3 in amino acids: CSARDLRGSVYNEQFF. In nucleotides, the CDR3 is TGCAGTGCTAGAGATTTAAGGGGGAGCGTTTACAATGAGCAGTTCTTC.

In this sample, this clonotype turned up a few times. The chain couples TRBV20-1 to TRBJ1-1; D uncertain. Germline V lookup: CDR1 DFQATT, CDR2 SNEGSKA (reference sequence). The CDR3 covers 11 residues. V was cut by 5 bases and J by 4 bases, with 8 bases left in between. CDR3 nucleotides: TGCAGTGCTTCCCAGACCACTGAAGCTTTCTTT. This sequence encodes CSASQTTEAFF.

The chain carries TRBV5-5 and TRBJ1-4; D gene uncertain. CDR1 SGHKS and CDR2 YYEKEE come from the germline V gene (reference sequence). V was cut by 3 bases and J by 0 bases, with 6 bases left in between. The length of the CDR3 is 14 residues. The CDR3 here is CASSSVATNEKLFF. In DNA, the CDR3 is TGTGCCAGCAGCTCTGTTGCAACTAATGAAAAACTGTTTTTT.

This clonotype was counted between two and nine times. J is TRBJ2-1 and V is TRBV12-5; D possibly corresponds to TRBD1 (5 bases). V was clipped by 5 bases and J by 8 bases, with 10 bases between them. CDR3 length equals 12 residues. CDR1 and CDR2 from the germline V gene are LGHNT and FRNRAP. CDR3 amino acids: CASGPQGHEQFF. CDR3 sequence (DNA): TGTGCTAGTGGTCCGCAGGGCCATGAGCAGTTCTTC.

Many counts were recorded for this clonotype. The chain has TRBV12-3 or TRBV12-4 and TRBJ2-1; D is perhaps TRBD1 (5 bases). The germline V and J ends were trimmed by 3 bases and 6 bases, with 15 bases remaining between them. This CDR3 has 15 amino acids. The CDR3 coding sequence is TGTGCCAGCAGTTTTGCAGGGAAGGTGGCCAATGAGCAGTTCTTC. Translating it yields CASSFAGKVANEQFF.

The V call is TRBV5-1, the J call TRBJ1-2; D may be TRBD1 (5 bases). The length of the CDR3 is 14 residues. In germline, CDR1 is SGHRS, CDR2 YFSETQ. Trimming shortened V by 2 bases and J by 4 bases, and 12 bases separated the two germline ends. This chain's CDR3 is CASSFGASGYGYTF. CDR3 DNA sequence: TGCGCCAGCAGCTTTGGGGCGAGCGGCTATGGCTACACCTTC. Full variable domain (remainder filled in from reference TRBV5-1 and TRBJ1-2): KAGVTQTPRYLIKTRGQQVTLSCSPISGHRSVSWYQQTPGQGLQFLFEYFSETQRNKGNFPGRFSGRQFSNSRSEMNVSTLELGDSALYLCASSFGASGYGYTFGSGTRLTVV.

As regards this clonotype: This sequence may be a read error, since a much larger clone differs from it by one base. The genes are TRBV12-3 or TRBV12-4 and TRBJ2-7; D is unclear. CDR3 length: 13 residues. V gave up 2 bases and J gave up 7 bases, with 12 bases separating them. The CDR3 DNA reads TGTGCCAGCAGTTTATTGCTAGTATGGGAGCAGTACTTC. It codes for CASSLLLVWEQYF.

The rearrangement uses TRBV5-1 and TRBJ2-4; D is perhaps TRBD2 (5 bases). The V gene lost 0 bases and the J gene lost 3 bases, with 13 bases spanning the gap. Germline lookup yields CDR1 SGHRS and CDR2 YFSETQ. This CDR3 has 16 residues. DNA of the CDR3: TGCGCCAGCAGCTTGGCCTACGGGGTAAACAAAAACATTCAGTACTTC. This sequence encodes CASSLAYGVNKNIQYF. The full variable domain, with the rest looked up from reference TRBV5-1 and TRBJ2-4, is KAGVTQTPRYLIKTRGQQVTLSCSPISGHRSVSWYQQTPGQGLQFLFEYFSETQRNKGNFPGRFSGRQFSNSRSEMNVSTLELGDSALYLCASSLAYGVNKNIQYFGAGTRLSVL.

This clonotype was counted at least ten times. The CDR3: CASSLDLGNEQFF. The CDR3 DNA follows: TGTGCCAGCAGCTTAGATTTGGGAAATGAGCAGTTCTTC. The chain combines TRBV11-2 with TRBJ2-1; D unresolved. This CDR3 is built from 13 residues. Germline lookup yields CDR1 SGHAT and CDR2 FQNNGV. Trimming took off 0 bases at V and 7 bases at J, with 7 bases between the two ends.

This clonotype was recorded once. The chain employs TRBV18 and TRBJ2-1; D perhaps matches TRBD2 (6 bases). CDR1 is KGHSH and CDR2 is LQKENI in the germline V gene. The CDR3 totals 17 residues. The V end lost 6 bases, the J end lost 3 bases, and 21 bases lay between the germline ends. In DNA form, the CDR3 reads TGTGCCAGCTCCCCAGGCCCTAGTAGCGGCTTCTACAATGAGCAGTTCTTC. It codes for CASSPGPSSGFYNEQFF.

This clonotype was seen only a few times. V gene TRBV5-1 combines with J gene TRBJ1-1; D possibly corresponds to TRBD1 (6 bases). The CDR3 is 17 residues long. Trimming cost V 0 bases and J 2 bases, with 17 bases left between them. Germline V lookup: CDR1 SGHRS, CDR2 YFSETQ. The CDR3 region is CASSLVRIRGGNTEAFF. The CDR3 DNA reads TGCGCCAGCAGCTTGGTTCGGATTAGAGGGGGTAACACTGAAGCTTTCTTT.

This chain uses TRBV7-3 with TRBJ2-3, with 9 bases fitting TRBD2. In germline, CDR1 is SGHTA, CDR2 FQGTGA. Trimming cost V 3 bases and J 4 bases; bases outside gene matches: 5. The CDR3 loop spans 15 amino acids. The CDR3 here is CASSFAGGAPDTQYF. The CDR3, as DNA: TGTGCCAGCAGCTTTGCGGGGGGGGCGCCAGATACGCAGTATTTT.

The chain has TRBV7-9 and TRBJ2-7, with 8 bases fitting TRBD1. With V trimmed by 8 bases and J by 5 bases, 8 bases remained unmatched. Looked up from germline, CDR1 is SEHNR and CDR2 is FQNEAQ (reference sequence). CDR3 length: 13 residues. The CDR3 is CASGIQGVNEQYF. CDR3 in DNA: TGTGCCAGCGGGATACAGGGGGTGAACGAGCAGTACTTC.

V gene TRBV2 combines with J gene TRBJ2-1; no clear D gene. Trimming took 5 bases from V and 0 from J, leaving 11 bases between them. There are 15 residues in the CDR3. Germline V gene lookup returns CDR1 SNHLY and CDR2 FYNNEI. The CDR3 coding sequence is TGTGCCAGCAGTCTGACCCCGAGCTCCTACAATGAGCAGTTCTTC. Translation gives CASSLTPSSYNEQFF.

The J gene is TRBJ2-2, the V gene TRBV18, with 8 bases identical to TRBD1. V shed 3 bases, J shed 0 bases, and the junction held 3 bases outside the gene matches. The length of the CDR3 is 16 residues. Germline V lookup: CDR1 KGHSH, CDR2 LQKENI. The CDR3 DNA reads TGTGCCAGCTCACCGCAGGGGGCTGCGAACACCGGGGAGCTGTTTTTT. Its protein is CASSPQGAANTGELFF.